This TCR beta chain was documented in a study of T cell responses to AZD1222 COVID-19 vaccine. Study results and caveats: Donor demographics were predominantly white British with a female majority; clonal diversity may be underestimated. Per reports, nearly half of all spike-specific TCRs target regions that are unmutated in variants. In all cases, repertoires were sampled only after the peak T cell response.

TCRdb's copy holds only in-frame clones and misses some; the assay was immunoSEQ multiplex PCR. The sample holds about 150,000 clones, approximately 90% seen once. Germline V gene sequence: CDR1 MDHEN, CDR2 SYDVKM. The CDR3 runs 14 residues. Unmatched junction bases numbered 6, after V lost 6 bases and J lost 2 bases. In its sample, this clone was seen a few times. Its antigen is unidentified. The rearrangement links TRBV28 to TRBJ2-7; 8 bases match TRBD2. This TCR derives from an adult who received the AZD1222 COVID-19 vaccine. Sequenced here: peripheral blood, sampled 28 days after the second AZD1222 dose. The CDR3 DNA is TGTGCCAGCAGGAGGACTAGCATCCCCTACGAGCAGTACTTC. Amino acids: CASRRTSIPYEQYF.